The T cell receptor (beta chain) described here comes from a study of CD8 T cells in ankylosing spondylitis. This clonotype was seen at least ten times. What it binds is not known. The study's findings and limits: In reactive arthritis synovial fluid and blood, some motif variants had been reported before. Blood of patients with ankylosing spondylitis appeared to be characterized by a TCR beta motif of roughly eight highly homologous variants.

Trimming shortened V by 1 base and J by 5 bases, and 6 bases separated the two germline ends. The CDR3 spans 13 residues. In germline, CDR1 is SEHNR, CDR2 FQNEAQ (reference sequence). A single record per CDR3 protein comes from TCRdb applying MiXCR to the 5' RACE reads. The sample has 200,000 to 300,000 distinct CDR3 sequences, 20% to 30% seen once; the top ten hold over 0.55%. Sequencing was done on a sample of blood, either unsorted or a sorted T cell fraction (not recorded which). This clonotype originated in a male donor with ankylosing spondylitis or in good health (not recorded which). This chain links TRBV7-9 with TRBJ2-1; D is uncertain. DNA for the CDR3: TGTGCCAGCAGCTTAGGAGCAAACAATGAGCAGTTCTTC. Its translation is CASSLGANNEQFF.